These 5 T cell receptor beta chains came from one sample sequenced in a study of cytomegalovirus exposure and HLA in healthy donors. TCRdb keeps only in-frame clones here, not all; method: immunoSEQ multiplex PCR. The sample gives around 110,000 clones, about 85% of which show up once; about 2% is in the top ten. Sequenced: PBMCs. All receptors derive from a woman under 30 in good health and CMV-seropositive.

The rearrangement links TRBV15 to TRBJ1-2, with TRBD1 identical over 9 bases. V was pared by 0 bases and J by 4 bases, with 12 bases of the junction left unmatched. Germline values: CDR1 LNHNV, CDR2 YYDKDF (reference sequence). This CDR3 contains 18 residues. Written as DNA, the CDR3 is TGTGCCACCAGCAGAGAACTACCGGGACAGGGTTATGCCTATGGCTACACCTTC. Translated: CATSRELPGQGYAYGYTF.

About this clone itself: The germline gene is not matched at one end of the junction; a read error may be the cause. V is TRBV7-7 and J is TRBJ2-3; D call uncertain. The CDR3 totals 13 residues. Germline-derived CDR1 and CDR2 are SSHAT and FNYEAQ (reference sequence). In nucleotides, the CDR3 is TGTGCTAGCAGCTTAAACTCTGCAGATACGCAGTATTTT. This sequence encodes CASSLNSADTQYF.

The CDR3 coding sequence is TGCGCCAGCAGCCGGACAGGCACAATGGTCGAGCAGTACTTC. It translates to CASSRTGTMVEQYF. The chain joins TRBV4-1 to TRBJ2-7; 7 nucleotides align to TRBD1. This CDR3 has 14 residues. From germline, CDR1 is MGHRA and CDR2 YSYEKL. With V trimmed by 4 bases and J by 6 bases, 9 bases remained unmatched.

The J gene is TRBJ1-3, the V gene TRBV15; D unclear. V lost 0 bases and J lost 4, with 10 bases in between. This CDR3 has 15 amino acids. The germline CDR1 and CDR2 sequences are LNHNV and YYDKDF (reference sequence). The CDR3 reads CATSRDMAVGNTIYF. CDR3 nucleotides: TGTGCCACCAGCAGAGATATGGCGGTCGGAAACACCATATATTTT.

This chain uses TRBV19 with TRBJ1-6, with TRBD1 identical over 10 bases. V trimming: 5 bases; J trimming: 8 bases; junction bases outside the gene matches: 6. This CDR3 is built from 15 residues. From germline, CDR1 is LNHDA and CDR2 SQIVND (reference sequence). The CDR3 protein is CASSLVGQGYSPLHF. The CDR3 DNA follows: TGTGCCAGTAGTCTTGTGGGACAGGGGTATTCACCCCTCCACTTT.